The clone carrying this T cell receptor (beta chain) came up many times. Antigen unknown. Researchers took lesional scalp punch biopsies and peripheral blood from people who were alopecia areata patients. Both CD4+ and CD8+ T cells were separated by sorting PBMCs. This sample was taken from a study of CD8+ T cells in alopecia areata. CDR1 and CDR2 from the germline V gene are SGHRS and YFSETQ. There are 14 residues in the CDR3. The trim removed 5 bases at V and 12 bases at J, leaving 11 bases unmatched. Study results and caveats: Scalp samples also yield sequences of resident alphabeta T cells from normal skin. Sharing of TCRs across patients appeared less clear than in mice, possibly for HLA-related reasons.

Extraction and reverse transcription of RNA yielded cDNA as the sequencing template. Some clones are missing from TCRdb's copy, which holds only in-frame ones; the method was immunoSEQ multiplex PCR. Seen here are 180,000 or so clones, roughly 60% observed once, and the top ten hold about 1.5%. This clonotype was obtained from a human donor with alopecia areata. The source was CD4+ T cells sorted from blood, collected at week 0. The chain is built from TRBV5-1 and TRBJ1-6; 7 bases are a match to TRBD1. As DNA, the CDR3 is TGCGCCAGCAGAACCGGGACAGAACAACTACCCCTCCACTTT. It specifies CASRTGTEQLPLHF. The variable domain in full, with the rest retrieved from reference TRBV5-1 and TRBJ1-6, is KAGVTQTPRYLIKTRGQQVTLSCSPISGHRSVSWYQQTPGQGLQFLFEYFSETQRNKGNFPGRFSGRQFSNSRSEMNVSTLELGDSALYLCASRTGTEQLPLHFGNGTRLTVT.